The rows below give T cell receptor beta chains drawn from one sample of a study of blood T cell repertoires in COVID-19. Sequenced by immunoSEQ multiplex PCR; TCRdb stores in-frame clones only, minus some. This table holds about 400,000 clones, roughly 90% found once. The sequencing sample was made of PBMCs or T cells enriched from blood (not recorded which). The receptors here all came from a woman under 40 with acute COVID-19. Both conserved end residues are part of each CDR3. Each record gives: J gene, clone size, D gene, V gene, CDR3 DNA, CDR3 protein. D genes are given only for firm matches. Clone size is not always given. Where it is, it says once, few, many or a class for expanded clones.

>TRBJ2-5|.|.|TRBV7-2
TGTGCCAGCAGCCAAAGGAGGGGGCGCGGGGAGACCCAGTACTTC
CASSQRRGRGETQYF
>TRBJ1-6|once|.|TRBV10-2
TGCGCCAGCAGGCCGACAGTCCGCAATTCACCCCTCCACTTT
CASRPTVRNSPLHF
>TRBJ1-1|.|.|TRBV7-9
TGTGCCAGCAGCCCCTTCAGAGGTGAAGCTTTCTTT
CASSPFRGEAFF
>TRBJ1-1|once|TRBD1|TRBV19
TGTGCCAGTAGTCCCCAGGGGGTAAGCACTGAAGCTTTCTTT
CASSPQGVSTEAFF
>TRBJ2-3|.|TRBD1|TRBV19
TGTGCCAGTAGTCCAGGGACAGGCCTACCCCGCACAGATACGCAGTATTTT
CASSPGTGLPRTDTQYF
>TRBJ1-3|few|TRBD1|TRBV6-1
TGTGCCAGCAGTGAGGCTCAAGGGGGCTCCTCCTCTGGAAACACCATATATTTT
CASSEAQGGSSSGNTIYF
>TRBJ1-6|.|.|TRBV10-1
TGCGCCAGCAGCCCCCTCCACGGGATCGGACCCCTCCACTTT
CASSPLHGIGPLHF
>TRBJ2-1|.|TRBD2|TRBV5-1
TGCGCCAGCAGCTTTACCCGGGGGGGCTCCTACAATGAGCAGTTCTTC
CASSFTRGGSYNEQFF
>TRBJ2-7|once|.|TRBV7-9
TGTGCCAGCGAGGGTTTTCCCGAGCAGTACTTC
CASEGFPEQYF
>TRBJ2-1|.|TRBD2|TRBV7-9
TGTGCCAGCAGCTTAGAAACTAGCGGGGGCCTGAGCTCCTACAATGAGCAGTTCTTC
CASSLETSGGLSSYNEQFF
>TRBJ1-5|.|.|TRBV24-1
TGTGCCACCAGCCAAGGACAGTACAATCAGCCCCAGCATTTT
CATSQGQYNQPQHF
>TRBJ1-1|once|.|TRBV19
TGTGCCAGCCGAGAGGAGGAGGGGAGCACTGAAGCTTTCTTT
CASREEEGSTEAFF
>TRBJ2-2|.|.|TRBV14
TGTGCCAGCAGCCAAGAGTTCAACAGGGTGGTCCCCGGGGAGCTGTTTTTT
CASSQEFNRVVPGELFF
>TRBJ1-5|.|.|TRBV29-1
TGCAGCGTTGGGGAGGGCAATCAGCCCCAGCATTTT
CSVGEGNQPQHF